This TCR beta chain appears in the sequencing data of a study of identical twins. Study observations and caveats: Less excess twin sharing appeared in beta out-of-frame sequences. One should note that invariant MAIT and iNKT cells could partly confound zero-insertion analyses.

TCRdb analysed the 5' RACE reads with MiXCR anew, one entry per CDR3 protein. The data contain around 240,000 distinct CDR3 sequences, under 12% of them singletons. Healthy Caucasians provided all donations. V shed 2 bases and J shed 4 bases, with 12 bases lying between them. This CDR3 is 15 amino acids long. Germline-derived CDR1 and CDR2 are SGHKS and YYEKEE (reference sequence). Remarks on this clonotype: The antigen is undetermined.

The sequence derives from a man aged 50-60 years in good health. The chain has TRBV5-5 and TRBJ1-4; D is unclear. The material sequenced was memory T cells sorted from blood. This CDR3 reads CASSLEWTDNEKLFF. In DNA form, the CDR3 reads TGTGCCAGCAGCTTAGAATGGACGGATAATGAAAAACTGTTTTTT.